This T cell receptor (beta chain) originates from a study of blood T cells in healthy people across ages. Overall study results and limits: Diversity figures based on one million T cells were deemed too low.

The CDR3 runs to 15 residues. CDR1 and CDR2 from the germline V gene are SGHTA and FQGNSA. The ends lost 5 bases at V and 9 bases at J; junction bases unmatched: 9. This clonotype was detected ten times or more. Its antigen is unknown. A second PCR, run for roughly 7 to 12 cycles, used a sample-barcoded 5' primer plus a J-beta primer mix. TCRdb ran MiXCR on the 5' RACE reads and lists one entry per CDR3 protein. The sample contains around 870,000 distinct CDR3 sequences, less than 35% of which appear only once. The source is a woman aged 80 or older in good health. Sequences were obtained from blood. The V gene is TRBV7-2, the J gene TRBJ1-6, with 8 bases identical to TRBD1. CDR3 protein: CASSHRQGQGSPLHF. For the CDR3, the DNA is TGTGCCAGCAGCCACCGACAGGGGCAAGGTTCACCCCTCCACTTT. The full variable domain, with the rest looked up from reference TRBV7-2 and TRBJ1-6, is GAGVSQSPSNKVTEKGKDVELRCDPISGHTALYWYRQSLGQGLEFLIYFQGNSAPDKSGLPSDRFSAERTGGSVSTLTIQRTQQEDSAVYLCASSHRQGQGSPLHFGNGTRLTVT.